The clone carrying this TCR beta chain has a handful of counts. This entry belongs to a study of early T cells in non-severe SARS-CoV-2 infection. About the study: Chains were unpaired, as sequencing was done on bulk RNA from unsorted whole blood.

TCRdb redid the calling of the 5' RACE reads with MiXCR, one entry per CDR3 protein. The sample includes approximately 100,000 distinct CDR3 sequences, 9.5% to 12% of them seen just once. The CDR3 covers 15 residues. Per germline, CDR1 SGHDN and CDR2 FVKESK. Trimming cost V 4 bases and J 7 bases, with 19 bases left between them. The sample comprised whole blood. The clonotype originates from an adult who was a healthcare worker with PCR-confirmed SARS-CoV-2 infection or an uninfected control (not recorded which). The rearrangement links TRBV14 to TRBJ1-2, with a possible D match to TRBD1 (6 bases). The CDR3 nucleotides are TGTGCCAGCAGCCGAGAAACCAGGGGAGGATTTGGCTACACCTTC. Its translation: CASSRETRGGFGYTF.